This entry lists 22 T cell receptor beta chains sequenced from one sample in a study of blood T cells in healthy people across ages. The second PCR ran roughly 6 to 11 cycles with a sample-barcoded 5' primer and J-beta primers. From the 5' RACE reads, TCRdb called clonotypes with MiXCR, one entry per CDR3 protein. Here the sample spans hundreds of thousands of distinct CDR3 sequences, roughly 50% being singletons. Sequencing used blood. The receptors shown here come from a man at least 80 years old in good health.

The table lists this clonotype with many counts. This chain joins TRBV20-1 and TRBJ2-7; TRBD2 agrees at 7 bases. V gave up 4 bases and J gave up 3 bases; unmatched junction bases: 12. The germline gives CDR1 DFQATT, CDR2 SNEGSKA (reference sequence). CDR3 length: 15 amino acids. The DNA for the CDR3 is TGCAGTGCTATAGCCCTCGGGACTACCAACTACGAGCAGTACTTC. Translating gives CSAIALGTTNYEQYF.

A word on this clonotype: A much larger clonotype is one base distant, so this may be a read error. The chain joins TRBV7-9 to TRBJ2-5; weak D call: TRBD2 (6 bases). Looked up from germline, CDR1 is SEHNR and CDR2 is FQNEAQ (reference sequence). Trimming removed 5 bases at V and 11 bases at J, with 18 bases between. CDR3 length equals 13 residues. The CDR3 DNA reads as TGTGCCAGCAGCCCCCCCTCGGGAGATGAGCAGTACTTC. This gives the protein CASSPPSGDEQYF. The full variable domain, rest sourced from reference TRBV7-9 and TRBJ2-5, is DTGVSQNPRHKITKRGQNVTFRCDPISEHNRLYWYRQTLGQGPEFLTYFQNEAQLEKSRLLSDRFSAERPKGSFSTLEIQRTEQGDSAMYLCASSPPSGDEQYFGPGTRLLVL.

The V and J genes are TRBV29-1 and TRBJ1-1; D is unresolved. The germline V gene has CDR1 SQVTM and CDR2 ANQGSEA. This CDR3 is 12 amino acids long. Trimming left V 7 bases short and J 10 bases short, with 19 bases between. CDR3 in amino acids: CSAKGLYNRAFF. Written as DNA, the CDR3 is TGCAGCGCAAAAGGGCTGTACAATAGAGCTTTCTTT.

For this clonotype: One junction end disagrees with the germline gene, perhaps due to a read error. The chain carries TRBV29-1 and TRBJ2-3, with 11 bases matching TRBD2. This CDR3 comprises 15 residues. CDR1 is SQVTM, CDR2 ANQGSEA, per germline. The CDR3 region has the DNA TGCAGCGTCGAGGGGACTAGCGGTAGCACAGATGCGCAGTATTTT. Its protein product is CSVEGTSGSTDAQYF.

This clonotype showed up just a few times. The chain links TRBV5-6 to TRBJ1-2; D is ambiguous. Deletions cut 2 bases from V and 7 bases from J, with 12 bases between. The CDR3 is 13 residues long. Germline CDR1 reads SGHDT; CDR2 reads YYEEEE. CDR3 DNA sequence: TGTGCCAGCAGCTTACAGTTACTGGGTGGCTACACCTTC. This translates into CASSLQLLGGYTF.

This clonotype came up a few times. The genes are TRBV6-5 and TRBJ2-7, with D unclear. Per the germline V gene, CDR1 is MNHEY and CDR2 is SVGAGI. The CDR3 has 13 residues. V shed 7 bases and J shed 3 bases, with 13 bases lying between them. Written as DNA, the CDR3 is TGTGCCAGCACCCCTGACACCGGCTACGAGCAGTACTTC. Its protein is CASTPDTGYEQYF.

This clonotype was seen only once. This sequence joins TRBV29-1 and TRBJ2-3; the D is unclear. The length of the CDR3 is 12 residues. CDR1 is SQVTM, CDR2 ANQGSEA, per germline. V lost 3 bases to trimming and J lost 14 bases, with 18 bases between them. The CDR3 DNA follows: TGCAGCGTTGATTACGATGTTGGATACGCGTATTTT. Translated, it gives CSVDYDVGYAYF.

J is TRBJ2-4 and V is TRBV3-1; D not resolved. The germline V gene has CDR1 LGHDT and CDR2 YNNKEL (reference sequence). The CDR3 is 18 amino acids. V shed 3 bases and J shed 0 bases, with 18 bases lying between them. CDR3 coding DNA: TGTGCCAGCAGCCAGGTGGTGGCGACATCTCTAGCCAAAAACATTCAGTACTTC. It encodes CASSQVVATSLAKNIQYF.

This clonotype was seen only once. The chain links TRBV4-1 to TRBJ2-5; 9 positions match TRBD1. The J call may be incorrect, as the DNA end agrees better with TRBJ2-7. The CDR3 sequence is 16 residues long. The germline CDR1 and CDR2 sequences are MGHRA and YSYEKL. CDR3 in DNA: TGCGCCAGCAGCCAAAGGCTACAGGGGGCGGTGAACGAGCAGTACTTC. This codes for CASSQRLQGAVNEQYF.

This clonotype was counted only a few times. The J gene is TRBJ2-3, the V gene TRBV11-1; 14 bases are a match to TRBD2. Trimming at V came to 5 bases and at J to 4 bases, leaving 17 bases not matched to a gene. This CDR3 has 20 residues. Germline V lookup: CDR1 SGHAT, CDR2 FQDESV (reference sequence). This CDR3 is CASSALAPGLAGVSADTQYF. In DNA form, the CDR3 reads TGTGCCAGCAGCGCACTAGCGCCGGGACTAGCGGGAGTGAGCGCAGATACGCAGTATTTT. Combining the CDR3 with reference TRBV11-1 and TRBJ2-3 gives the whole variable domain EAEVAQSPRYKITEKSQAVAFWCDPISGHATLYWYRQILGQGPELLVQFQDESVVDDSQLPKDRFSAERLKGVDSTLKIQPAELGDSAMYLCASSALAPGLAGVSADTQYFGPGTRLTVL.

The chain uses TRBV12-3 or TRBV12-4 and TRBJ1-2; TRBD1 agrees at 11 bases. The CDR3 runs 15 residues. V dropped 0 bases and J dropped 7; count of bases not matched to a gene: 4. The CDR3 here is CASSLAGTGGRGYTF. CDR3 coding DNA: TGTGCCAGCAGTTTAGCCGGGACAGGGGGTCGTGGCTACACCTTC.

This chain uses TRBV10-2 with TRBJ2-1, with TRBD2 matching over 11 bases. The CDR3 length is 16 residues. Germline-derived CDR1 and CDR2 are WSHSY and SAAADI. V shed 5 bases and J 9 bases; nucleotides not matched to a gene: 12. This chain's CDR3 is CASSRQVAGGPGEQFF. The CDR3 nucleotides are TGCGCCAGCAGTAGACAGGTAGCGGGAGGGCCAGGTGAGCAGTTCTTC.

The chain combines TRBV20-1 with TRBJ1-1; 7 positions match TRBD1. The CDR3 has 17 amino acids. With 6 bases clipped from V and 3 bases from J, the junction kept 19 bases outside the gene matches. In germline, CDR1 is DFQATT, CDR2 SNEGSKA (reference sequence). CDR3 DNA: TGCAGTGCCCCGGGCTGGGGGCAGGGGGTGATGTACACTGAAGCTTTCTTT. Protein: CSAPGWGQGVMYTEAFF.

The CDR3 is CATWVGSNEQYF. The DNA for the CDR3 is TGTGCCACTTGGGTGGGGTCGAACGAGCAGTACTTC. The chain carries TRBV28 and TRBJ2-7; D unresolved. Germline V gene lookup returns CDR1 MDHEN and CDR2 SYDVKM. This CDR3 contains 12 residues. The germline V and J ends were trimmed by 10 bases and 5 bases, with 15 bases remaining between them.

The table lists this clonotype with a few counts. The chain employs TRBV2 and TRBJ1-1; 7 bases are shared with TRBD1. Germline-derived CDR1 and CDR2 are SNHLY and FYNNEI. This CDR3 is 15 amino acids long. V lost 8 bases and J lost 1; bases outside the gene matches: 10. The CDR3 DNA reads TGTGCCAGCGTGTTAGCCGGGACAGCGAACACTGAAGCTTTCTTT. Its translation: CASVLAGTANTEAFF.

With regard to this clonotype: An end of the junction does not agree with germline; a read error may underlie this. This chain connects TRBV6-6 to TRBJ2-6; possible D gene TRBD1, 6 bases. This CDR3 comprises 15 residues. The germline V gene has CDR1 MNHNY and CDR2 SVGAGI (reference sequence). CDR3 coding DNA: TGTGCCAGCAGTTATACAGGGAACGGGGCCAACGTCCAGACTTTC. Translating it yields CASSYTGNGANVQTF.

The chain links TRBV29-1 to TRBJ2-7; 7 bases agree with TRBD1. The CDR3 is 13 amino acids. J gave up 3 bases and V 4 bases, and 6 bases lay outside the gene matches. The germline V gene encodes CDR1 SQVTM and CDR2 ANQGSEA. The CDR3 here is CSVGSHRGYEQYF. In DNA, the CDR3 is TGCAGCGTTGGGAGCCACAGGGGCTACGAGCAGTACTTC.

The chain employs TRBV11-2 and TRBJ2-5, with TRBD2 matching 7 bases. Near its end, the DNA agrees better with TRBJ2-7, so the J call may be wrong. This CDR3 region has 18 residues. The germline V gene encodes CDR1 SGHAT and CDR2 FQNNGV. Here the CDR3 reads CASSLGRGGGPLSYEQYF. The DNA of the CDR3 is TGTGCCAGCAGCTTGGGGAGGGGCGGGGGTCCATTATCATACGAGCAGTACTTC.

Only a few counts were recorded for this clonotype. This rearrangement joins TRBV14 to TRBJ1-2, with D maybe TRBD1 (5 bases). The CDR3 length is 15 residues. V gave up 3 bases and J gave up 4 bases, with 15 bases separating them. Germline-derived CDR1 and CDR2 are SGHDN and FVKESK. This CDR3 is CASSHAKGEGYGYTF. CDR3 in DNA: TGTGCCAGCAGCCATGCAAAAGGGGAGGGCTATGGCTACACCTTC.

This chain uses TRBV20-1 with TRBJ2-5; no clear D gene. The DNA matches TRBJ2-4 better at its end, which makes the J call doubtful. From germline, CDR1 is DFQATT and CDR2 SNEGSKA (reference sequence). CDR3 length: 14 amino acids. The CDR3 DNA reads TGCAGTGCAACAATAAGGGTAGCTGGGGACATTCAGTACTTC. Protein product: CSATIRVAGDIQYF.

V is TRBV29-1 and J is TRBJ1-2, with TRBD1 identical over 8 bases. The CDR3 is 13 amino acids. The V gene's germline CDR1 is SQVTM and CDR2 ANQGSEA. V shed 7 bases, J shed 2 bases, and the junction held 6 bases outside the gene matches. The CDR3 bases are TGCAGCGGGAAGACAGGGGAGAACTATGGCTACACCTTC. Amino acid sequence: CSGKTGENYGYTF.

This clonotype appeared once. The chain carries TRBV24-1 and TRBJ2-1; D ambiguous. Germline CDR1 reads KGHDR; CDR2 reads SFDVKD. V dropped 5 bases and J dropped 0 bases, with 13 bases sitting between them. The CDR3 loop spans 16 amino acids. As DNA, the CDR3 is TGTGCCACCAGTGGGGTAGGCCCCAGCTCCTACAATGAGCAGTTCTTC. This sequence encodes CATSGVGPSSYNEQFF.